These T cell receptor beta chains were read from a single sample in a study of cytomegalovirus exposure and HLA in healthy donors. Only in-frame clones appear in the TCRdb table, and some are missing; sequencing was by immunoSEQ multiplex PCR. The sample shows hundreds of thousands of clones, 82% of them seen only once. What was sequenced was PBMCs. The source of these receptors is a woman in her forties in good health and CMV-seronegative. The CDR3 runs from the conserved cysteine through the conserved F or W. A D gene is named only where the DNA matches it firmly. The size field is filled for only some rows; it gives once, few, many or a size class.

j_call d_call cdr3_length v_call clone_size cdr3_nt cdr3_aa
TRBJ1-6 - 14 TRBV5-8 - TGTGCCAGCTCATACCGGTCCGGGAGTTCACCCCTCCACTTT CASSYRSGSSPLHF
TRBJ1-1 - 11 TRBV29-1 few TGCAGCGTTTTCGGGAACACTGAAGCTTTCTTT CSVFGNTEAFF
TRBJ1-1 - 13 TRBV28 - TGTGCCAGCAGCTCGGGGAGTGCTTATGCAGCTTTCTTT CASSSGSAYAAFF
TRBJ2-3 - 14 TRBV7-9 - TGTGCCAGCAGCTTAGCGGGAGGCGTCGATACGCAGTATTTT CASSLAGGVDTQYF
TRBJ1-1 TRBD1 15 TRBV6-1 - TGTGCCAGCAGTCACACCGGACAGGGTGGGACTGAAGCTTTCTTT CASSHTGQGGTEAFF
TRBJ1-1 - 12 TRBV7-9 once TGTTCCAGCAGTGTCCCCAGTGGTGAAGCTTTCTTT CSSSVPSGEAFF
TRBJ1-4 TRBD1 14 TRBV18 - TGTGCCAGCTCACCAGTAACAGGGGCAAGGGAACTGTTTTTT CASSPVTGARELFF
TRBJ2-2 - 15 TRBV4-2 - TGTGCCAGCAGCCAAGGCGGAGGGTTCACCGGGGAGCTGTTTTTT CASSQGGGFTGELFF
TRBJ2-1 - 11 TRBV5-5 once TGTGCCAGCAGTCCGTTCAATGAGCAGTTCTTC CASSPFNEQFF
TRBJ2-7 TRBD2 13 TRBV5-4 - TGTGCCAGCAGTCTAGCGGGGGGGCCCGAGCAGTACTTC CASSLAGGPEQYF
TRBJ1-1 TRBD1 13 TRBV5-6 - TGTGCCAGCAGCTTTGGACAGGGTTTTGAAGCTTTCTTT CASSFGQGFEAFF
TRBJ1-2 - 11 TRBV2 - TGTGCCAGCAGCCAGACAGACGGCTACACCTTC CASSQTDGYTF
TRBJ2-2 - 15 TRBV7-2 once TGTGCCAGCCGTTTGGACTATCCGGGAGCCGGGGAGCTGTTTTTT CASRLDYPGAGELFF
TRBJ2-4 TRBD1 15 TRBV11-2 - TGTGCCAGCAGCTTAGAAGGTAGAGGGGGCAACATTCAGTACTTC CASSLEGRGGNIQYF
TRBJ1-1 TRBD1 18 TRBV18 - TGTGCCAGCTCAAGAATCTCGACAGGGTTAAGTCGCGGCACTGAAGCTTTCTTT CASSRISTGLSRGTEAFF
TRBJ2-3 - 13 TRBV11-3 - TGTGCCAGCAGCCAGTACGGGACAGATACGCAGTATTTT CASSQYGTDTQYF
TRBJ2-1 - 19 TRBV11-3 - TGTGCCAGCAGCCTCCTCGGCCCGGGTGCCCGAAGCTCCTACAATGAGCAGTTCTTC CASSLLGPGARSSYNEQFF
TRBJ1-2 TRBD1 13 TRBV7-9 - TGTGCCAGCAGCCCGGGACAGAACTATGGCTACACCTTC CASSPGQNYGYTF
TRBJ1-4 - 12 TRBV7-3 - TGTGCCAGCACCCCCGGGAGCGAAAAACTGTTTTTT CASTPGSEKLFF
TRBJ2-7 TRBD2 12 TRBV28 - TGTGCCAGCAGTCTTGGGACTAACGAGCAGTACTTC CASSLGTNEQYF
TRBJ2-7 TRBD1 17 TRBV14 once TGTGCCAGCAGCCAAGATGGTGAGGGACAGGGACTCTACGAGCAGTACTTC CASSQDGEGQGLYEQYF
TRBJ1-3 TRBD1 13 TRBV5-4 - TGTGCCAGCAGTCGACAGGGGCGAAACACCATATATTTT CASSRQGRNTIYF
TRBJ1-1 - 14 TRBV28 few TGTGCCAGCAGAGCCCCCGGGGGGAACACTGAAGCTTTCTTT CASRAPGGNTEAFF
TRBJ1-1 - 15 TRBV19 once TGTGCCAGTAGTATTCGAAGGGGCGTGAACACTGAAGCTTTCTTT CASSIRRGVNTEAFF
TRBJ1-5 - 14 TRBV5-4 - TGTGCCAGCAGCCGGGATGGAAGCAATCAGCCCCAGCATTTT CASSRDGSNQPQHF
TRBJ2-5 TRBD1 15 TRBV7-7 - TGTGCTAGCAGCCCGGGACAGAGAGGCCAAGAGACCCAGTACTTC CASSPGQRGQETQYF
TRBJ1-6 TRBD1 16 TRBV7-9 few TGTGCCAGCAGCTCCTTTACAGGGGTCTATAATTCACCCCTCCACTTT CASSSFTGVYNSPLHF
TRBJ1-2 - 14 TRBV6-5 - TGTGCCAGCAGTCAGGGGAACGCTGGCTATGGCTACACCTTC CASSQGNAGYGYTF
TRBJ2-5 - 13 TRBV7-9 - TGTGCCACCTTTAGCAACCAGGGAGAGACCCAGTACTTC CATFSNQGETQYF
TRBJ2-7 - 13 TRBV19 - TGTGCCAGTAGTAGGGAGCCCACATACGAGCAGTACTTC CASSREPTYEQYF
TRBJ2-7 - 15 TRBV4-1 - TGCGCCAGCAGCCAAGAGGAAAGGCCAGGGCACGAGCAGTACTTC CASSQEERPGHEQYF
TRBJ1-1 - 12 TRBV29-1 - TGCAGCGTTTGGGGGGGATACACTGAAGCTTTCTTT CSVWGGYTEAFF
TRBJ2-3 - 15 TRBV10-3 once TGTGCCATCAGTGAGTCGAACCAGGGGACAGATACGCAGTATTTT CAISESNQGTDTQYF
TRBJ1-5 - 16 TRBV19 - TGTGCCAGTAGTATCAGTACTGGGGCAGGGGATCAGCCCCAGCATTTT CASSISTGAGDQPQHF
TRBJ1-5 - 14 TRBV18 - TGTGCCAGCTCATCAGGTTATAGCAATCAGCCCCAGCATTTT CASSSGYSNQPQHF
TRBJ1-1 TRBD1 14 TRBV28 - TGTGCCAGCGGTTCCCAGGGGGCGAACACTGAAGCTTTCTTT CASGSQGANTEAFF
TRBJ2-7 TRBD1 14 TRBV7-6 - TGTGCCAGCAGCTCGGGGACAGGGAGTGGCGAGCAGTACTTC CASSSGTGSGEQYF
TRBJ1-1 - 14 TRBV15 - TGTGCCACCAGCAGAGATAGGGGGGGCACTGAAGCTTTCTTT CATSRDRGGTEAFF
TRBJ2-5 TRBD1 16 TRBV7-9 - TGTGCCAGCGGACCCCGGGGTATGTCAGGGGGCGAGACCCAGTACTTC CASGPRGMSGGETQYF
TRBJ2-2 TRBD1 14 TRBV29-1 - TGCAGCGTTGGAGGGGGCCCGGACACCGGGGAGCTGTTTTTT CSVGGGPDTGELFF
TRBJ1-1 - 13 TRBV9 - TGTGCCAGCAGCGTCACAGTGCCGGGAGAAGCTTTCTTT CASSVTVPGEAFF